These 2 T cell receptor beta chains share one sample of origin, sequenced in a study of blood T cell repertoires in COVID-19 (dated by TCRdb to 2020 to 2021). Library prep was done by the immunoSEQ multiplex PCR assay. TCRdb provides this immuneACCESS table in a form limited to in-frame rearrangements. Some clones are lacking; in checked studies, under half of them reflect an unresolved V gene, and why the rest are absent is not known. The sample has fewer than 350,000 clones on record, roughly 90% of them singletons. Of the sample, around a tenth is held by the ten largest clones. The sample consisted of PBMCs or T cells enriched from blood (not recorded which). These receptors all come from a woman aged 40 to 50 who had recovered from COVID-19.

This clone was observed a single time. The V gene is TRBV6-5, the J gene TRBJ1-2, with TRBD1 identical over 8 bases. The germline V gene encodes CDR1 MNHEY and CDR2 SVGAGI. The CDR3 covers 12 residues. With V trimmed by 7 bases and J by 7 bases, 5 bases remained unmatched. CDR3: CASKTGGVGYTF. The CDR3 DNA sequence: TGTGCCAGCAAAACAGGGGGAGTTGGCTACACCTTC.

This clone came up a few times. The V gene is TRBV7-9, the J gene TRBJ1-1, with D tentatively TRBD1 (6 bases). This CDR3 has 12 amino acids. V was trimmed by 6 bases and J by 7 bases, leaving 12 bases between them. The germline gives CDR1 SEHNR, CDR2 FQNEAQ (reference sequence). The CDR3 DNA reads TGTGCCAGCAGTTGGACAGTGGGTGAAGCTTTCTTT. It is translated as CASSWTVGEAFF.